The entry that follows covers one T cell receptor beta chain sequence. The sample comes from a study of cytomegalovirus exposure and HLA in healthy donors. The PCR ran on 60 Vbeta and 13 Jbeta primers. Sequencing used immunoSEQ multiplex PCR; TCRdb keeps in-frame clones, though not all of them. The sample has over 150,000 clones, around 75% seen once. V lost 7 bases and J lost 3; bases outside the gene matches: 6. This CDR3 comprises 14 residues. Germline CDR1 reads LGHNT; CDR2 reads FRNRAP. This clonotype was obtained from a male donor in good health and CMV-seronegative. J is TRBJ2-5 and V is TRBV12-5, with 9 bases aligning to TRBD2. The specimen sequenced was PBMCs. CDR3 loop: CASAPGLAKETQYF. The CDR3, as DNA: TGTGCTAGTGCTCCGGGACTAGCCAAAGAGACCCAGTACTTC.